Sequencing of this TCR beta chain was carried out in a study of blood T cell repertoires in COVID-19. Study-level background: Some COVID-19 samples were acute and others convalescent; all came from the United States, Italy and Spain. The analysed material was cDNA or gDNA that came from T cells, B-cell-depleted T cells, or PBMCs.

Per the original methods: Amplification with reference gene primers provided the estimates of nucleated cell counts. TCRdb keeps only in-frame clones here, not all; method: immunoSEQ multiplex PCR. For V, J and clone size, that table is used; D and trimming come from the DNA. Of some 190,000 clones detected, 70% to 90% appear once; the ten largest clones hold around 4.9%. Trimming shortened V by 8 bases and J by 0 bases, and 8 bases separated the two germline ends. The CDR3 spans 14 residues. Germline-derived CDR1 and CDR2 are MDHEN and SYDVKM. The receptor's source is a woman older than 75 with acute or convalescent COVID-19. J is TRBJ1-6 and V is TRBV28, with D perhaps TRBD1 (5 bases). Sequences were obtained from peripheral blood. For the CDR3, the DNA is TGTGCCAGCGGCGGGGCCTCCTATAATTCACCCCTCCACTTT. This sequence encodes CASGGASYNSPLHF.